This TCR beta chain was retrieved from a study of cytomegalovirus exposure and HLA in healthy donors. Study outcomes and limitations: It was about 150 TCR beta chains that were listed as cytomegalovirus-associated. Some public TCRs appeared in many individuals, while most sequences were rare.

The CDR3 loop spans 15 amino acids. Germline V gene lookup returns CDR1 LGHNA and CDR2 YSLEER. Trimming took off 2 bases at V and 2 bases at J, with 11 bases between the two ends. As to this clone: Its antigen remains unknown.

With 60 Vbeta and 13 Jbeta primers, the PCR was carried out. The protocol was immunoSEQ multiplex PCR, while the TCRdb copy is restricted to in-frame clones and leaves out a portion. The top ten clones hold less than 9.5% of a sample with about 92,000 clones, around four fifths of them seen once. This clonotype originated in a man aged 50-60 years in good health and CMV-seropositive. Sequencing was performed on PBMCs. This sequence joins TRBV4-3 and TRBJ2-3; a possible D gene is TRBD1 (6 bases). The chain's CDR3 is CASSQTGHHTDTQYF. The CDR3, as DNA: TGCGCCAGCAGCCAAACAGGGCACCACACAGATACGCAGTATTTT.